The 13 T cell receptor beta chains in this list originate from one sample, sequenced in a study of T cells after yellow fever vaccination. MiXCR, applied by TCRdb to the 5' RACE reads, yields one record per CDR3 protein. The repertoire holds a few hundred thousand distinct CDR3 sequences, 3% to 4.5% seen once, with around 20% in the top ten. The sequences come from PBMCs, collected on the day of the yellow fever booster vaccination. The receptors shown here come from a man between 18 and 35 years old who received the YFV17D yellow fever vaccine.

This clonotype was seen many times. This CDR3 is CASSLYGANQPQHF. For the CDR3, the DNA is TGCGCCAGCAGCTTGTATGGAGCGAATCAGCCCCAGCATTTT. The chain links TRBV5-1 to TRBJ1-5; D not resolved. Trimming removed 1 base at V and 4 bases at J, with 9 bases between. The CDR3 is 14 amino acids. Per germline, CDR1 SGHRS and CDR2 YFSETQ.

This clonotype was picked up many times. For the CDR3, the DNA is TGTGCCAGCAGCGTAGGGTCTAGCGGGGTTTACAATGAGCAGTTCTTC. Its translation: CASSVGSSGVYNEQFF. This sequence joins TRBV9 and TRBJ2-1; TRBD2 agrees at 9 bases. Germline V lookup: CDR1 SGDLS, CDR2 YYNGEE. The CDR3 is made up of 16 amino acids. V dropped 0 bases and J dropped 4; count of bases not matched to a gene: 5. The variable domain in full, completed from reference TRBV9 and TRBJ2-1, reads DSGVTQTPKHLITATGQRVTLRCSPRSGDLSVYWYQQSLDQGLQFLIQYYNGEERAKGNILERFSAQQFPDLHSELNLSSLELGDSALYFCASSVGSSGVYNEQFFGPGTRLTVL.

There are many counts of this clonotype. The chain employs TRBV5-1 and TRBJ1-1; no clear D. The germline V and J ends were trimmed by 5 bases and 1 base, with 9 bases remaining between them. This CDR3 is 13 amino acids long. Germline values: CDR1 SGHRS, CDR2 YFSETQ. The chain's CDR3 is CASSPDKNTEAFF. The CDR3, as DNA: TGCGCCAGCAGTCCAGATAAGAACACTGAAGCTTTCTTT.

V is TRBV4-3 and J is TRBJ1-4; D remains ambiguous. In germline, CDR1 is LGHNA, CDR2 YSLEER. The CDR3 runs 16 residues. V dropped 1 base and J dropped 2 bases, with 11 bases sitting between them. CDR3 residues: CASSQGPGATNEKLFF. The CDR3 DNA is TGCGCCAGCAGCCAAGGGCCCGGCGCTACTAATGAAAAACTGTTTTTT.

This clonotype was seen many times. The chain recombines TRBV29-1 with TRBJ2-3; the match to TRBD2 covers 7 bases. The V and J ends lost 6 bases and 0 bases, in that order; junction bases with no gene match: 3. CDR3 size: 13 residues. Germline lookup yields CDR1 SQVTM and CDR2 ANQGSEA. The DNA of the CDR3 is TGCAGCGTGAGGGGAGGGAGCACAGATACGCAGTATTTT. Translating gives CSVRGGSTDTQYF.

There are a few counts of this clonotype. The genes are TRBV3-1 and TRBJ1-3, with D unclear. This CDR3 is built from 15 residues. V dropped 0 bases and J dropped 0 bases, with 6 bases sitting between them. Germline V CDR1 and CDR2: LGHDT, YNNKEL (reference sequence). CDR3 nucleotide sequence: TGTGCCAGCAGCCAAGATATAGGCTCTGGAAACACCATATATTTT. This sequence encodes CASSQDIGSGNTIYF.

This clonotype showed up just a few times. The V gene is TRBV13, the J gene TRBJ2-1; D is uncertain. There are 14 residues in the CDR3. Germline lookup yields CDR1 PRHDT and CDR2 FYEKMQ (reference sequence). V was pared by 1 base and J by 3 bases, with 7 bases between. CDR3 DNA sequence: TGTGCCAGCAGCTTAGTTGAGGACTACAATGAGCAGTTCTTC. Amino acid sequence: CASSLVEDYNEQFF.

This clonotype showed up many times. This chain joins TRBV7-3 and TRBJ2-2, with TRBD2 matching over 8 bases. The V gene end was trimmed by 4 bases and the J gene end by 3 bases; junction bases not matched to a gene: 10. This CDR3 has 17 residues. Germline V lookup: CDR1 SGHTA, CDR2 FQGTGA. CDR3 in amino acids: CASSSHSISGDTGELFF. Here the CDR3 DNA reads TGTGCCAGCAGCTCCCATTCTATTAGCGGGGACACCGGGGAGCTGTTTTTT.

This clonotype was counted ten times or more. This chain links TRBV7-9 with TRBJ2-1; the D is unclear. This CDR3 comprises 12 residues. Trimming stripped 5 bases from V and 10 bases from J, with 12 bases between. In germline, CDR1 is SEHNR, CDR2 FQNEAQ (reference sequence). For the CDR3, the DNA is TGTGCCAGCAGCCCCCAACGGGTGGAGCAGTTCTTC. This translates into CASSPQRVEQFF. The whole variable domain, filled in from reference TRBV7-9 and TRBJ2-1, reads DTGVSQNPRHKITKRGQNVTFRCDPISEHNRLYWYRQTLGQGPEFLTYFQNEAQLEKSRLLSDRFSAERPKGSFSTLEIQRTEQGDSAMYLCASSPQRVEQFFGPGTRLTVL.

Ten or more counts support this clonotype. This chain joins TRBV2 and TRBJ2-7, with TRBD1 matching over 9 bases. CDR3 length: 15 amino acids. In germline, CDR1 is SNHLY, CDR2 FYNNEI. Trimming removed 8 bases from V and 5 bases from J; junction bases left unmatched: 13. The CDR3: CASERTGQGLNEQYF. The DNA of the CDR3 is TGTGCCAGCGAACGAACGGGACAGGGCTTGAACGAGCAGTACTTC.

CDR3 nucleotides: TGTGCCTGGAGTGTAAGTTTAGCGCGTGAGCAGTTCTTC. This translates into CAWSVSLAREQFF. J is TRBJ2-1 and V is TRBV30, with a tentative D call TRBD2 (5 bases). The germline gives CDR1 GTSNPN, CDR2 SVGIG (reference sequence). Trimming cost V 0 bases and J 9 bases, with 12 bases left between them. The CDR3 contains 13 residues.

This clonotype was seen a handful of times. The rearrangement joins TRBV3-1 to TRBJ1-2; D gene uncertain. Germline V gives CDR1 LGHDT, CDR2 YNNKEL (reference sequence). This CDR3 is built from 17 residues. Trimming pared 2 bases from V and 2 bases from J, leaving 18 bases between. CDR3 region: CASSQRSPRTGNYGYTF. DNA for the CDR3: TGTGCCAGCAGCCAACGGTCCCCCAGAACGGGAAACTATGGCTACACCTTC. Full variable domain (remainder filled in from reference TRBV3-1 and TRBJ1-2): DTAVSQTPKYLVTQMGNDKSIKCEQNLGHDTMYWYKQDSKKFLKIMFSYNNKELIINETVPNRFSPKSPDKAHLNLHINSLELGDSAVYFCASSQRSPRTGNYGYTFGSGTRLTVV.

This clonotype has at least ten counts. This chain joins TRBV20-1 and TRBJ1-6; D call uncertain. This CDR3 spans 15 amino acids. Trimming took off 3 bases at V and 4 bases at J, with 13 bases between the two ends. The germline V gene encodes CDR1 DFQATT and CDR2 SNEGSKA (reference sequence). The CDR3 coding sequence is TGCAGTGCTAGGAGGGCCGAGTTATATAATTCACCCCTCCACTTT. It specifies CSARRAELYNSPLHF.